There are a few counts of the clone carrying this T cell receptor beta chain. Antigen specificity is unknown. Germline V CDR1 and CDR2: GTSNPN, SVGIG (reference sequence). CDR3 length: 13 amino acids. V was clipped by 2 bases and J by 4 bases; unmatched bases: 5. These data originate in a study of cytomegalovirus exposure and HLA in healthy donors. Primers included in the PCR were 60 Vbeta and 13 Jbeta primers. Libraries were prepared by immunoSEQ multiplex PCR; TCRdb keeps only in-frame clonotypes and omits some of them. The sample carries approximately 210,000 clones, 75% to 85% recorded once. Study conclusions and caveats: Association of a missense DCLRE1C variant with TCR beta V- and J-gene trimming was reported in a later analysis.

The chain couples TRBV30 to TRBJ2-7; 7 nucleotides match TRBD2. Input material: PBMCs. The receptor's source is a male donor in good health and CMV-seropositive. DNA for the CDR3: TGTGCCTGGAGTTCGACTAGCAGGTACGAGCAGTACTTC. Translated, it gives CAWSSTSRYEQYF.